The clone carrying this T cell receptor (beta chain) was found many times. No antigen is known for it. This sample is part of a study of early T cells in non-severe SARS-CoV-2 infection. Findings and limits, study-wide: Matching results from VDJdb favored anti-spike CD8 responses, leaving private and CD4 specificities undetected.

Individual cDNA molecules were tagged with unique molecular identifiers, the study reported. TCRdb itself ran the 5' RACE reads through MiXCR, one entry per CDR3 protein. The sample records tens of thousands of distinct CDR3 sequences, around 7% being singletons. Trimming took off 1 base at V and 5 bases at J, with 17 bases between the two ends. This CDR3 comprises 16 residues. CDR1 SEHNR and CDR2 FQNEAQ come from the germline V gene (reference sequence). The V call is TRBV7-9, the J call TRBJ1-1; D possibly corresponds to TRBD1 (6 bases). The sequenced material came from whole blood. The sequence was obtained from an adult who was a healthcare worker with PCR-confirmed SARS-CoV-2 infection or an uninfected control (not recorded which). The CDR3 DNA sequence: TGTGCCAGCAGCTTAGACAGGGCCGTTTCGAGGACTGAAGCTTTCTTT. It is translated as CASSLDRAVSRTEAFF.